What follows are 27 T cell receptor beta chains derived from one specimen sequenced in a study of beta chain features in type 1 diabetes. Antigens of these TCRs are unknown. Investigators reverse transcribed all isolated RNA, so they sequenced expressed TCRB transcripts. Only in-frame clones appear in the TCRdb table, and some are missing; sequencing was by immunoSEQ multiplex PCR. The sample holds approximately 260,000 clones, just over 20% seen once. Study-wide results and caveats: In every one of the four CD4+ subsets, TCRB CDR3s were moderately but significantly shorter in Type 1 diabetes patients.

What was sequenced was naive CD4+ T cells from blood. Every receptor here comes from a woman aged 40 to 50 with type 1 diabetes.

This clone has a handful of counts. V usage is TRBV18 and J usage is TRBJ1-6; possibly TRBD1 for D (6 bases). The V gene's germline CDR1 is KGHSH and CDR2 LQKENI. The CDR3 sequence is 15 residues long. V lost 6 bases and J lost 6, with 15 bases in between. The CDR3 spells CASSVRQDPNSPLHF. CDR3 nucleotides: TGTGCCAGCTCCGTCCGACAGGACCCTAATTCACCCCTCCACTTT.

This clone has just a few counts. The gene calls are TRBV7-9 and TRBJ1-4; 7 bases align to TRBD1. Unmatched junction bases numbered 8, after V lost 6 bases and J lost 7 bases. The germline gives CDR1 SEHNR, CDR2 FQNEAQ (reference sequence). The CDR3 covers 14 residues. DNA of the CDR3: TGTGCCAGCAGGGGAGACAGGGATGGTGAAAAACTGTTTTTT. This codes for CASRGDRDGEKLFF.

V is TRBV29-1 and J is TRBJ1-1; no clear D. This CDR3 spans 11 amino acids. CDR1 and CDR2 from the germline V gene are SQVTM and ANQGSEA. V lost 3 bases and J lost 5, with 7 bases in between. The CDR3 DNA sequence: TGCAGCGTTGAGCAGGAAACTGAAGCTTTCTTT. Protein product: CSVEQETEAFF.

This clone was detected a few times. The rearrangement joins TRBV9 to TRBJ2-1, with D perhaps matching TRBD2 (5 bases). The CDR3 spans 16 residues. V gave up 0 bases and J gave up 5 bases, with 15 bases separating them. Germline values: CDR1 SGDLS, CDR2 YYNGEE. CDR3 nucleotides: TGTGCCAGCAGCGTAGCTCTTCACGGGATTAACAATGAGCAGTTCTTC. Residues: CASSVALHGINNEQFF.

The chain couples TRBV11-3 to TRBJ2-7; the D gene is possibly TRBD2 (6 bases). This CDR3 has 14 residues. V was clipped by 5 bases and J by 2 bases, with 13 bases between them. Looked up from germline, CDR1 is SGHNT and CDR2 is YENEEA. The CDR3 DNA reads TGTGCCAGCAGCCCTTCGTCGGGGGCCTACGAGCAGTACTTC. Translation: CASSPSSGAYEQYF.

V is TRBV19 and J is TRBJ1-5; D gene unclear. The V end lost 7 bases, the J end lost 5 bases, and 15 bases lay between the germline ends. The CDR3 is made up of 14 amino acids. Germline loops: CDR1 LNHDA, CDR2 SQIVND (reference sequence). The DNA of the CDR3 is TGTGCCAGTACCCTTAGGGAGGGTTATCAGCCCCAGCATTTT. Its translation: CASTLREGYQPQHF.

In this sample, this clone turned up a few times. V and J are TRBV7-9 and TRBJ2-3; D call uncertain. CDR3 size: 12 residues. V dropped 6 bases and J dropped 4 bases, with 8 bases sitting between them. CDR1 is SEHNR and CDR2 is FQNEAQ in the germline V gene (reference sequence). CDR3 coding DNA: TGTGCCAGCAGTCTTCCTGCAGATACGCAGTATTTT. Its translation is CASSLPADTQYF.

V usage is TRBV28 and J usage is TRBJ2-3, with TRBD2 matching 8 bases. The CDR3 sequence is 15 residues long. With 7 bases clipped from V and 4 bases from J, the junction kept 10 bases outside the gene matches. The germline V gene encodes CDR1 MDHEN and CDR2 SYDVKM. The CDR3 coding sequence is TGTGCCAGCACCCCGGGAGGGCTGGGCGCAGATACGCAGTATTTT. This codes for CASTPGGLGADTQYF.

Turning to this clone: This specimen includes other DNA sequences encoding the same CDR3. This chain uses TRBV7-2 with TRBJ2-1, with a tentative D call TRBD2 (5 bases). Trimming removed 3 bases at V and 0 bases at J, with 9 bases between. The germline V gene encodes CDR1 SGHTA and CDR2 FQGNSA. This CDR3 has 15 residues. The CDR3, as DNA: TGTGCCAGCAGCTTCTCGGGGAGCTCCTACAATGAGCAGTTCTTC. As protein: CASSFSGSSYNEQFF.

V is TRBV4-2 and J is TRBJ2-7; TRBD1 is a possible D gene (5 bases). V gave up 1 base and J gave up 1 base, with 11 bases separating them. CDR3 length: 15 amino acids. The germline V gene has CDR1 LGHNA and CDR2 YNFKEQ. The CDR3 DNA follows: TGTGCCAGCAGCCAAGTGACAGTTTCTTCCTACGAGCAGTACTTC. Translated: CASSQVTVSSYEQYF.

The chain carries TRBV7-9 and TRBJ2-7; D might be TRBD1 (6 bases). This CDR3 is built from 12 residues. V was pared by 6 bases and J by 3 bases, with 9 bases between. The V gene's germline CDR1 is SEHNR and CDR2 FQNEAQ (reference sequence). CDR3: CASSKDSYEQYF. The DNA for the CDR3 is TGTGCCAGCAGTAAGGACAGCTACGAGCAGTACTTC.

Only a few counts were recorded for this clone. The genes are TRBV19 and TRBJ2-1; possible D gene TRBD2, 5 bases. The CDR3 totals 17 residues. Germline V gives CDR1 LNHDA, CDR2 SQIVND (reference sequence). Trimming left V 5 bases short and J 3 bases short, with 20 bases between. The CDR3 DNA follows: TGTGCCAGTAGTCCAACCGGGGTCCGAGACGACTACAATGAGCAGTTCTTC. Protein: CASSPTGVRDDYNEQFF. The complete variable domain, with remaining parts taken from reference TRBV19 and TRBJ2-1, reads DGGITQSPKYLFRKEGQNVTLSCEQNLNHDAMYWYRQDPGQGLRLIYYSQIVNDFQKGDIAEGYSVSREKKESFPLTVTSAQKNPTAFYLCASSPTGVRDDYNEQFFGPGTRLTVL.

V gene TRBV15 combines with J gene TRBJ1-2, with 7 bases fitting TRBD1. J lost 5 bases, V lost 0 bases, and 9 bases had no gene match. Per germline, CDR1 LNHNV and CDR2 YYDKDF (reference sequence). The CDR3 is made up of 16 amino acids. CDR3 bases: TGTGCCACCAGCAGAGATCTAAAGGGGGCTGTTTATGGCTACACCTTC. It is translated as CATSRDLKGAVYGYTF.

This sequence joins TRBV4-2 and TRBJ1-5; perhaps TRBD1 as D (6 bases). V was clipped by 2 bases and J by 5 bases, with 13 bases between them. The germline gives CDR1 LGHNA, CDR2 YNFKEQ. The length of the CDR3 is 15 residues. The CDR3 is CASSQPDRLHQPQHF. The CDR3 DNA is TGTGCCAGCAGCCAACCAGACAGGCTACATCAGCCCCAGCATTTT.

This clone has only a few counts. The chain joins TRBV28 to TRBJ2-7; TRBD2 is a possible D gene (5 bases). The V gene's germline CDR1 is MDHEN and CDR2 SYDVKM. The CDR3 runs 12 residues. V gave up 6 bases and J gave up 4 bases, with 10 bases separating them. CDR3 coding DNA: TGTGCCAGCAGGACCTCGGGGTACGAGCAGTACTTC. It is translated as CASRTSGYEQYF.

This clone was seen more than once but under ten times. The chain links TRBV28 to TRBJ2-7; the match to TRBD1 covers 11 bases. Germline CDR1 is MDHEN and CDR2 is SYDVKM. Trimming at V came to 8 bases and at J to 6 bases, leaving 6 bases not matched to a gene. The CDR3 covers 13 residues. The CDR3 spells CASGTGGVTEQYF. Written as DNA, the CDR3 is TGTGCCAGCGGGACAGGGGGGGTGACCGAGCAGTACTTC.

This clone was recorded a few times. This chain connects TRBV29-1 to TRBJ2-1, with a weak D call TRBD2 (6 bases). Germline CDR1 reads SQVTM; CDR2 reads ANQGSEA. The CDR3 spans 15 residues. Between the trimmed V and J ends, which lost 1 base and 7 bases, there was a span of 17 bases. In DNA, the CDR3 is TGCAGCGTTGAAGGATCTCGGGCGGGAAAAAATGAGCAGTTCTTC. It codes for CSVEGSRAGKNEQFF.

This clone has a handful of counts. The chain employs TRBV28 and TRBJ1-2, with 7 bases identical to TRBD1. Germline assignment: CDR1 MDHEN and CDR2 SYDVKM. V was pared by 10 bases and J by 10 bases, with 15 bases of the junction left unmatched. This CDR3 contains 13 residues. CDR3 loop: CATGTAPEGDYTF. The CDR3 DNA sequence: TGTGCCACGGGGACAGCGCCCGAGGGGGACTACACCTTC.

This clone occurred a few times. The chain joins TRBV6-5 to TRBJ2-2; D possibly corresponds to TRBD2 (6 bases). CDR1 is MNHEY, CDR2 SVGAGI, per germline. V lost 7 bases to trimming and J lost 6 bases, with 12 bases between them. The CDR3 is 13 amino acids. The CDR3 sequence is CASNSPGAGELFF. As DNA, the CDR3 is TGTGCCAGCAACTCCCCGGGGGCCGGGGAGCTGTTTTTT.

This clone was counted only a few times. The chain recombines TRBV28 with TRBJ2-4; 7 positions agree with TRBD1. The CDR3 is made up of 14 amino acids. CDR1 is MDHEN and CDR2 is SYDVKM in the germline V gene. The V segment lost 2 bases and the J segment 6 bases; nucleotides outside the gene matches: 4. CDR3 sequence (DNA): TGTGCCAGCAGTTTAGGGGACAGCCTAAACATTCAGTACTTC. Amino acid sequence: CASSLGDSLNIQYF.

CDR3: CASSTQTANYGYTF. The CDR3 nucleotides read TGTGCCAGCAGCACCCAGACAGCTAACTATGGCTACACCTTC. V gene TRBV13 combines with J gene TRBJ1-2; possibly TRBD1 for D (5 bases). The CDR3 extends over 14 amino acids. V gave up 5 bases and J gave up 0 bases, with 10 bases separating them. Germline V gene sequence: CDR1 PRHDT, CDR2 FYEKMQ (reference sequence).

This chain uses TRBV2 with TRBJ1-5; perhaps TRBD1 as D (6 bases). The CDR3 extends over 12 amino acids. V lost 9 bases and J lost 3, with 9 bases in between. Germline CDR1 is SNHLY and CDR2 is FYNNEI. The CDR3 nucleotides read TGTGCCAGTCGGGACACCAATCAGCCCCAGCATTTT. Protein sequence: CASRDTNQPQHF.

The chain employs TRBV28 and TRBJ2-7, with TRBD2 matching 7 bases. Trimming at V came to 5 bases and at J to 2 bases, leaving 9 bases not matched to a gene. This CDR3 has 15 residues. Per germline, CDR1 MDHEN and CDR2 SYDVKM. CDR3 loop: CASSPTGGTPYEQYF. CDR3 sequence (DNA): TGTGCCAGCAGTCCCACCGGGGGGACGCCCTACGAGCAGTACTTC.

This clone was picked up a small number of times. The V gene is TRBV7-3, the J gene TRBJ2-7, with 7 bases that match TRBD1. Germline V gene data show CDR1 as SGHTA and CDR2 as FQGTGA. The CDR3 runs 13 residues. V gave up 4 bases and J gave up 2 bases; unmatched junction bases: 2. CDR3 in DNA: TGTGCCAGCAGCTCGACAGGGCCCTACGAGCAGTACTTC. It specifies CASSSTGPYEQYF.

V gene TRBV10-3 combines with J gene TRBJ2-7; TRBD1 matches at 9 bases. The CDR3 has 13 residues. CDR1 is ENHRY and CDR2 is SYGVKD in the germline V gene. The J segment lost 2 bases and the V segment lost 11 bases, leaving 7 bases of the junction unmatched. The CDR3 sequence is CASWDRAAYEQYF. CDR3 DNA sequence: TGTGCCTCCTGGGACAGGGCGGCCTACGAGCAGTACTTC.

V usage is TRBV18 and J usage is TRBJ1-2; 7 positions agree with TRBD1. Germline V gene sequence: CDR1 KGHSH, CDR2 LQKENI. With V trimmed by 6 bases and J by 3 bases, 13 bases remained unmatched. The CDR3 sequence is 16 residues long. For the CDR3, the DNA is TGTGCCAGCTCGCCGGGACAGCCAAACGTAGACTATGGCTACACCTTC. Its translation is CASSPGQPNVDYGYTF.

The V call is TRBV4-1, the J call TRBJ1-5, with D possibly matching TRBD1 (6 bases). Germline V gene data show CDR1 as MGHRA and CDR2 as YSYEKL. The CDR3 runs 14 residues. Trimming shortened V by 0 bases and J by 4 bases, and 7 bases separated the two germline ends. The CDR3 sequence is CASSQEQGNQPQHF. DNA of the CDR3: TGCGCCAGCAGCCAAGAACAGGGTAATCAGCCCCAGCATTTT.